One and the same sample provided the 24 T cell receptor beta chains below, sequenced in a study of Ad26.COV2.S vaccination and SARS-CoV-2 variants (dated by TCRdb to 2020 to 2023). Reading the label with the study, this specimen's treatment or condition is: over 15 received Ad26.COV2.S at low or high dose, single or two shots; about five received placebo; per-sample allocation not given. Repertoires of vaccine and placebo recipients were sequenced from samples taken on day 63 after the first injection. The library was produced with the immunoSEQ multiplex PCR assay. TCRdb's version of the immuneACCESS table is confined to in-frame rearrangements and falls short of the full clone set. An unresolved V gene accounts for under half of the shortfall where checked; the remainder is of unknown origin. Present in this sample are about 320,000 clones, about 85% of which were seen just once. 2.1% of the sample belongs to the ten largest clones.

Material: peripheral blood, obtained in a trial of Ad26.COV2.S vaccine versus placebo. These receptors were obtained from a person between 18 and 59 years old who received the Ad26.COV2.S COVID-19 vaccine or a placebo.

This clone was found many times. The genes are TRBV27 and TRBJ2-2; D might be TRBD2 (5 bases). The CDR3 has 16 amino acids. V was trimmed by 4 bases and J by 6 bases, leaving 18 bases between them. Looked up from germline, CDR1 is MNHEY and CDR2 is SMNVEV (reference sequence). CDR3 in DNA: TGTGCCAGCAGTTCCCCCGACTTAGCGTCGGCCGGGGAGCTGTTTTTT. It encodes CASSSPDLASAGELFF.

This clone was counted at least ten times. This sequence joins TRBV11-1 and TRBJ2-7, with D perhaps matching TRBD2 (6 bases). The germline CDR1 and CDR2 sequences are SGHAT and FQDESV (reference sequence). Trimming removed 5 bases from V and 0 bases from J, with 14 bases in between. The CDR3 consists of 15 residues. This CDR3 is CASSPRDSFSYEQYF. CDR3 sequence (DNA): TGTGCCAGCAGCCCACGGGACTCATTCTCCTACGAGCAGTACTTC.

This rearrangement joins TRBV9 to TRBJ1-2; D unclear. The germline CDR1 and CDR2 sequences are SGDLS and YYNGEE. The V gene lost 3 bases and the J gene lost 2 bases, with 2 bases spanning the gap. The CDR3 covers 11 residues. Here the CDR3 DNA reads TGTGCCAGCAGCGCCAACTATGGCTACACCTTC. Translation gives CASSANYGYTF.

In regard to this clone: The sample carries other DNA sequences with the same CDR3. The CDR3 sequence is CASSLDPNQPQHF. CDR3 DNA: TGTGCCAGCAGCTTGGACCCAAATCAGCCCCAGCATTTT. The chain has TRBV5-4 and TRBJ1-5, with D unresolved. The CDR3 runs 13 residues. The V end lost 0 bases, the J end lost 4 bases, and 5 bases lay between the germline ends. Germline V lookup: CDR1 SGHNT, CDR2 YYREEE (reference sequence).

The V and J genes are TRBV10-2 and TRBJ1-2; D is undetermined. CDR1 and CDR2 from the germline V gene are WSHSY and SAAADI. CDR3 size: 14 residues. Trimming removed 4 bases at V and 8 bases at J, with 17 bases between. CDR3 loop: CASSGSDPLMGYTF. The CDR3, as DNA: TGCGCCAGCAGTGGCTCGGATCCTCTTATGGGCTACACCTTC.

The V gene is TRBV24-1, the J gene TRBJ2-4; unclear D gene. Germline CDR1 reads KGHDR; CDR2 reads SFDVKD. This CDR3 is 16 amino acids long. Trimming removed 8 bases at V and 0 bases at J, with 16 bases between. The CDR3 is CATTGRKELAKNIQYF. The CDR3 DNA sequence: TGTGCCACCACCGGTCGGAAGGAGCTAGCCAAAAACATTCAGTACTTC.

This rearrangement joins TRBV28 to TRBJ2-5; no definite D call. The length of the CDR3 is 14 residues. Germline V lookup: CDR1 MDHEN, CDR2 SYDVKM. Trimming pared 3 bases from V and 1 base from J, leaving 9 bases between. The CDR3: CASSFPLFQETQYF. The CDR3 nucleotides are TGTGCCAGCAGTTTTCCCCTTTTCCAAGAGACCCAGTACTTC.

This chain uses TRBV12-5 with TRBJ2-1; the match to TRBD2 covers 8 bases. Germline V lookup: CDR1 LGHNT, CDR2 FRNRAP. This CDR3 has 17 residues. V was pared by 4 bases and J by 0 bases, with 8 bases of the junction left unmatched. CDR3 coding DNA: TGTGCTAGTGGTTACCGGGGGGGGGCTGGCTCCTACAATGAGCAGTTCTTC. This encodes CASGYRGGAGSYNEQFF.

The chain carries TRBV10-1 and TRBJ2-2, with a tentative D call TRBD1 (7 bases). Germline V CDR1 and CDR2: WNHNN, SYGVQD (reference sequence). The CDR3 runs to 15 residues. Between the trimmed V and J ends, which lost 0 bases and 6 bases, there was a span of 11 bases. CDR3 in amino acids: CASSESPGGSGELFF. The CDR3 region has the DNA TGCGCCAGCAGTGAGTCTCCAGGGGGGTCCGGGGAGCTGTTTTTT.

The chain's CDR3 is CATSDSGLVSTDTQYF. CDR3 bases: TGTGCCACCAGTGATTCGGGACTAGTGAGCACAGATACGCAGTATTTT. The J gene is TRBJ2-3, the V gene TRBV24-1; the match to TRBD2 covers 8 bases. V was pared by 2 bases and J by 0 bases, with 3 bases of the junction left unmatched. Germline V gene lookup returns CDR1 KGHDR and CDR2 SFDVKD. The CDR3 has 16 residues.

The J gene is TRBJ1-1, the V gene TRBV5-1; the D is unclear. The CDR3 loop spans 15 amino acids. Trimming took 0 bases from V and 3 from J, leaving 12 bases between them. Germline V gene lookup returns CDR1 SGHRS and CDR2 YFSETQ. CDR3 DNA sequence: TGCGCCAGCAGCTTGGTAGGGAACGGGTACACTGAAGCTTTCTTT. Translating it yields CASSLVGNGYTEAFF.

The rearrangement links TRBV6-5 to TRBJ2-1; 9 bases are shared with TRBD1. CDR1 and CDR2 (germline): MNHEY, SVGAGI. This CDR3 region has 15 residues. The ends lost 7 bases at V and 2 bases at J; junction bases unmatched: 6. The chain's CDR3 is CASIRQGEAYNEQFF. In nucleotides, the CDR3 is TGTGCCAGCATTAGACAGGGGGAGGCCTACAATGAGCAGTTCTTC.

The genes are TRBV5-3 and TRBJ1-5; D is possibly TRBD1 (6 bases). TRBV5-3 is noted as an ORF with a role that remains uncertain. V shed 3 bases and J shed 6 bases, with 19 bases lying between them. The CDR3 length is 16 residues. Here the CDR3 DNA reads TGTGCCAGAAGCTGCTGTAGCAGGGGCGGCTGTCAGCCCCAGCATTTT. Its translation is CARSCCSRGGCQPQHF.

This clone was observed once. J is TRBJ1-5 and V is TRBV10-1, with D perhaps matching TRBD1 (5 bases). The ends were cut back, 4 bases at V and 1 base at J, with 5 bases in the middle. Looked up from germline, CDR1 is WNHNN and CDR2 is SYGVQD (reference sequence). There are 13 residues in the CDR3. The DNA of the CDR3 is TGCGCCAGCAGTGGGGGGAGCAATCAGCCCCAGCATTTT. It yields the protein CASSGGSNQPQHF.

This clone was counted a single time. The CDR3 is CASSTPGIYSNQPQHF. The CDR3 coding sequence is TGTGCCAGCAGTACACCAGGGATTTATAGCAATCAGCCCCAGCATTTT. The chain combines TRBV2 with TRBJ1-5; maybe TRBD1 (5 bases). Germline V lookup: CDR1 SNHLY, CDR2 FYNNEI. CDR3 length: 16 residues. Trimming took off 5 bases at V and 0 bases at J, with 14 bases between the two ends.

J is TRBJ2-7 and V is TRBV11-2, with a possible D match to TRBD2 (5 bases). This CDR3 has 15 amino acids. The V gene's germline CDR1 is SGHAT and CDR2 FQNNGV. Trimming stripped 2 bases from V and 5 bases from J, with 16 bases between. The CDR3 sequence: CASSLLPLALDEQYF. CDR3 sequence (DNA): TGTGCCAGCAGCTTACTGCCGTTAGCGCTGGACGAGCAGTACTTC.

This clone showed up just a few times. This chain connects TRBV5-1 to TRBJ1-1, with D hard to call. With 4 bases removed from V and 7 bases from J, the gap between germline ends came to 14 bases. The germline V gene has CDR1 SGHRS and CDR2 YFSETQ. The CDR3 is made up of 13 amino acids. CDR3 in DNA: TGCGCCAGCAGCAACCCAACTATGGGTGAAGCTTTCTTT. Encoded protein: CASSNPTMGEAFF.

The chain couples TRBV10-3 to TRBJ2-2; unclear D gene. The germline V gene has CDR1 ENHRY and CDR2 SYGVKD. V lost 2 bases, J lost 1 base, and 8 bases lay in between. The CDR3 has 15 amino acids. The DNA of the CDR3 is TGTGCCATCAGTGAGGGACGGATGAACACCGGGGAGCTGTTTTTT. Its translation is CAISEGRMNTGELFF.

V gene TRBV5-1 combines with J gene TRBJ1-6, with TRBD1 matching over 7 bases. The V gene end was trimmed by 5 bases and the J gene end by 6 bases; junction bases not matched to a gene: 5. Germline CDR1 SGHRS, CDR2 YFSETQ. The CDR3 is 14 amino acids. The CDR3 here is CASRQGLSNSPLHF. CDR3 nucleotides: TGCGCCAGCAGACAGGGGTTAAGTAATTCACCCCTCCACTTT.

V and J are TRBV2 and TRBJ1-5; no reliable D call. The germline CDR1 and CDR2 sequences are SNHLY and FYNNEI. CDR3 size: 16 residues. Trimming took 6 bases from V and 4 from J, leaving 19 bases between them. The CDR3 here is CASRDLSGRLNQPQHF. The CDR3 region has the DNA TGTGCCAGCAGGGACCTTTCAGGACGGCTTAATCAGCCCCAGCATTTT.

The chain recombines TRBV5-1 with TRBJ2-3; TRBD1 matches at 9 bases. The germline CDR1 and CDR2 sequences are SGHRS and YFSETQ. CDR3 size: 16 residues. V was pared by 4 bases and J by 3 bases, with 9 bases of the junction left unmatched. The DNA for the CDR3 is TGCGCCAGCAGCCCGGACAGGGGAACCTCAACAGATACGCAGTATTTT. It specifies CASSPDRGTSTDTQYF. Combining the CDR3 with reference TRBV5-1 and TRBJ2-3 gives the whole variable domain KAGVTQTPRYLIKTRGQQVTLSCSPISGHRSVSWYQQTPGQGLQFLFEYFSETQRNKGNFPGRFSGRQFSNSRSEMNVSTLELGDSALYLCASSPDRGTSTDTQYFGPGTRLTVL.

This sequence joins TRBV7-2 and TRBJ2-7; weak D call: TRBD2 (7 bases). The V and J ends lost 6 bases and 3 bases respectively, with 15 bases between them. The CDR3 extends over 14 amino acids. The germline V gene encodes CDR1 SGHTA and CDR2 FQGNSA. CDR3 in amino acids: CASSFGGPIYEQYF. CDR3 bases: TGTGCCAGCAGTTTCGGGGGGCCCATCTACGAGCAGTACTTC.

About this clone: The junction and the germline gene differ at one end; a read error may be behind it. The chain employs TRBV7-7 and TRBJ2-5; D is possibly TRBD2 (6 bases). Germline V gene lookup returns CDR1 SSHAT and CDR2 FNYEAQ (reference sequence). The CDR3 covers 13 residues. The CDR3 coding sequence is TGTGCTAGCAGCCCCGATGCGGGGGAGACCCAGTACTTC. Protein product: CASSPDAGETQYF.

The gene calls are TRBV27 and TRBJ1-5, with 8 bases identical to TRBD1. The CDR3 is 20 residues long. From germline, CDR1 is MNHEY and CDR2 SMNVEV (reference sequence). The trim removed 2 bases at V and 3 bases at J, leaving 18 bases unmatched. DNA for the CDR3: TGTGCCAGCAGTTTAATTACCCCCGGACAGGGAGACCACCCCAATCAGCCCCAGCATTTT. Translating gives CASSLITPGQGDHPNQPQHF.